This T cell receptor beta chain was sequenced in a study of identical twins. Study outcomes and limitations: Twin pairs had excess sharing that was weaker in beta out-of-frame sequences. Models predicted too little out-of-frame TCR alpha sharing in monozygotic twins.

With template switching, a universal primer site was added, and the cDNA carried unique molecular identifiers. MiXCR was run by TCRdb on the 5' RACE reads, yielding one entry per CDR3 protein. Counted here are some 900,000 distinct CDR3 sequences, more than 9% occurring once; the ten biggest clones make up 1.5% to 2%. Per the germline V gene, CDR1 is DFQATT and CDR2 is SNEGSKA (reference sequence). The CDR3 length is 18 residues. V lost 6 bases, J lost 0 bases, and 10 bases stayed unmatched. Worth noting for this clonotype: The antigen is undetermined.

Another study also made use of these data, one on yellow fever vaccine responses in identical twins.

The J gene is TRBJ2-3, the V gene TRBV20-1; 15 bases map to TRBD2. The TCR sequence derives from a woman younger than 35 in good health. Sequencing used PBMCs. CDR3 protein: CSADRGTSGGTSTDTQYF. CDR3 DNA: TGCAGTGCGGACAGAGGGACTAGCGGGGGGACCAGCACAGATACGCAGTATTTT.